The 27 T cell receptor beta chains presented below share a single source sample, sequenced in a study of post-analysis software for immune sequencing data (dated by TCRdb to 2013 to 2016). Paper-wide results and their limitations: Significantly higher frequencies in patients than in controls were found for about 5 TRBV segments, including TRBV5-6, TRBV5-1 and TRBV20-1.

No antigen has been assigned to these receptors. The method behind the library was PCR. TCRdb names Illumina HiSeq 2500 as the instrument used. Unique molecular identifiers were incorporated into TCR beta cDNA libraries to reduce PCR and sequencing biases. In-frame beta chains were kept once TCRdb had trimmed the public reads at Q25 with fastp and called clones with MiXCR. CDR3 protein sequences are deduplicated, and each keeps its most common genes and DNA. The sample table shows almost 700,000 distinct CDR3 sequences, and over 45% are seen once. The ten most abundant clones make up 10% to 12% of the sample. The sequencing sample was made of blood. All receptors derive from a girl aged 2 to 9 with multiple sclerosis.

In this sample, this clonotype turned up a few times. CDR3 amino acids: CASGRNTEAFF. In DNA form, the CDR3 reads TGTGCCAGCGGCAGGAACACTGAAGCTTTCTTT. V gene TRBV7-9 combines with J gene TRBJ1-1; D unresolved. Per the germline V gene, CDR1 is SEHNR and CDR2 is FQNEAQ (reference sequence). The ends were cut back, 8 bases at V and 1 base at J, with 5 bases in the middle. The CDR3 runs 11 residues.

This clonotype was counted only a few times. This sequence joins TRBV5-1 and TRBJ2-5; D unresolved. The CDR3 consists of 13 residues. Per the germline V gene, CDR1 is SGHRS and CDR2 is YFSETQ. V was trimmed by 4 bases and J by 1 base, leaving 8 bases between them. CDR3 amino acids: CASSELGQETQYF. The DNA for the CDR3 is TGCGCCAGCAGCGAGTTAGGCCAAGAGACCCAGTACTTC.

The chain is built from TRBV7-2 and TRBJ2-7; maybe TRBD2 (5 bases). V was shortened by 5 bases and J by 0 bases, with 14 bases between the two germline ends. The CDR3 sequence is 15 residues long. The germline V gene encodes CDR1 SGHTA and CDR2 FQGNSA. The CDR3 region is CASSVTLGVSYEQYF. CDR3 nucleotide sequence: TGTGCCAGCAGCGTAACCCTCGGGGTCTCCTACGAGCAGTACTTC.

The chain recombines TRBV11-2 with TRBJ2-5; a possible D gene is TRBD2 (6 bases). Germline-derived CDR1 and CDR2 are SGHAT and FQNNGV. V lost 5 bases, J lost 5 bases, and 21 bases lay in between. There are 16 residues in the CDR3. The CDR3 nucleotides are TGTGCCAGCAGCCCACCCCAAGGCGGGGAATGGGAGACCCAGTACTTC. This codes for CASSPPQGGEWETQYF. Filled out from reference TRBV11-2 and TRBJ2-5, the complete variable domain reads EAGVAQSPRYKIIEKRQSVAFWCNPISGHATLYWYQQILGQGPKLLIQFQNNGVVDDSQLPKDRFSAERLKGVDSTLKIQPAKLEDSAVYLCASSPPQGGEWETQYFGPGTRLLVL.

The V call is TRBV4-3, the J call TRBJ2-1; 9 bases line up with TRBD1. Unmatched junction bases numbered 8, after V lost 6 bases and J lost 8 bases. Germline loops: CDR1 LGHNA, CDR2 YSLEER. The length of the CDR3 is 14 residues. The DNA of the CDR3 is TGCGCCAGCAGTCCCGACAGGGGGAGGGATGAGCAGTTCTTC. It codes for CASSPDRGRDEQFF.

This chain connects TRBV6-5 to TRBJ2-1, with D possibly called TRBD1 or TRBD2 (5 bases each). The CDR3 consists of 14 residues. V was clipped by 9 bases and J by 7 bases, with 19 bases between them. Per germline, CDR1 MNHEY and CDR2 SVGAGI. The CDR3 sequence: CASGPTGRRNEQFF. As DNA, the CDR3 is TGTGCCAGTGGCCCTACGGGGCGCAGGAATGAGCAGTTCTTC.

The V call is TRBV4-2, the J call TRBJ1-5; D is undetermined. The CDR3 is made up of 17 amino acids. Germline lookup yields CDR1 LGHNA and CDR2 YNFKEQ. Trimming took 8 bases from V and 3 from J, leaving 23 bases between them. The CDR3 region has the DNA TGTGCCAGCCGGTCGTCCACCGTCCCCCCTATCAATCAGCCCCAGCATTTT. Amino acid sequence: CASRSSTVPPINQPQHF.

The genes are TRBV29-1 and TRBJ1-5; D remains unclear. CDR1 is SQVTM and CDR2 is ANQGSEA in the germline V gene. The length of the CDR3 is 13 residues. The V gene lost 7 bases and the J gene lost 5 bases, with 15 bases spanning the gap. The CDR3 bases are TGCAGCGCCCGGAACAGCGGGGATCAGCCCCAGCATTTT. Translating it yields CSARNSGDQPQHF.

This clonotype appeared a few times. The chain uses TRBV25-1 and TRBJ2-3; D assignment may be TRBD1 or TRBD2 (6 bases each). V was clipped by 3 bases and J by 0 bases, with 16 bases between them. CDR1 and CDR2 from the germline V gene are MGHDK and SYGVNS. This CDR3 is 17 amino acids long. The CDR3 nucleotides are TGTGCCAGCAGTGATCCTGGAGGGGGACAAAGCACAGATACGCAGTATTTT. Protein: CASSDPGGGQSTDTQYF.

This clonotype has only a few counts. CDR3 DNA: TGCAGCGTTGAAGGACAGAGGGGCGATGAGCAGTTCTTC. This codes for CSVEGQRGDEQFF. V and J are TRBV29-1 and TRBJ2-1; D could derive from TRBD1 or TRBD2 (5 bases each). This CDR3 spans 13 amino acids. Trimming took off 1 base at V and 8 bases at J, with 12 bases between the two ends. Germline V lookup: CDR1 SQVTM, CDR2 ANQGSEA.

In regard to this clonotype: A much larger clone lies a single base off, so this may be a read error. The chain is built from TRBV20-1 and TRBJ2-1; TRBD2 matches at 8 bases. The CDR3 loop spans 14 amino acids. The germline gives CDR1 DFQATT, CDR2 SNEGSKA (reference sequence). The trim removed 3 bases at V and 8 bases at J, leaving 9 bases unmatched. The CDR3 sequence: CSASEEREIDEQFF. The CDR3 nucleotides are TGCAGTGCTAGCGAAGAGCGGGAGATAGATGAGCAGTTCTTC.

The chain couples TRBV5-1 to TRBJ2-3; D unresolved. The CDR3 is 15 amino acids. Germline CDR1 is SGHRS and CDR2 is YFSETQ. Trimming pared 0 bases from V and 0 bases from J, leaving 8 bases between. The CDR3 sequence: CASSLGLSSTDTQYF. The CDR3 DNA follows: TGCGCCAGCAGCTTGGGCCTCTCTAGCACAGATACGCAGTATTTT.

The chain couples TRBV5-1 to TRBJ2-7; 13 bases line up with TRBD2. This CDR3 has 14 amino acids. The V and J ends lost 3 bases and 4 bases, in that order; junction bases with no gene match: 1. From germline, CDR1 is SGHRS and CDR2 YFSETQ. The CDR3 spells CASSWTSGGYEQYF. CDR3 in DNA: TGCGCCAGCAGCTGGACTAGCGGGGGTTACGAGCAGTACTTC.

This clonotype was counted a few times. V gene TRBV29-1 combines with J gene TRBJ1-2; D unresolved. The V end was cut by 5 bases, the J end by 0 bases, with 7 bases between. Germline lookup yields CDR1 SQVTM and CDR2 ANQGSEA. The CDR3 length is 12 residues. The CDR3: CSVRRANYGYTF. The CDR3 DNA is TGCAGCGTTCGACGGGCTAACTATGGCTACACCTTC.

The chain recombines TRBV24-1 with TRBJ2-5; D is possibly TRBD1 or TRBD2 (5 bases each). The germline V and J ends were trimmed by 3 bases and 1 base, with 11 bases remaining between them. Germline assignment: CDR1 KGHDR and CDR2 SFDVKD. The CDR3 covers 15 residues. The CDR3 DNA sequence: TGTGCCACCAGTGATCGTAGGGGAGCCCAAGAGACCCAGTACTTC. This encodes CATSDRRGAQETQYF.

In this sample, this clonotype turned up many times. This chain's CDR3 is CASSEAGTGGLDGANVLTF. CDR3 nucleotide sequence: TGTGCCAGCAGTGAAGCCGGGACAGGGGGCTTAGATGGGGCCAACGTCCTGACTTTC. The genes are TRBV6-1 and TRBJ2-6; TRBD1 agrees at 12 bases. Germline V gene lookup returns CDR1 MNHNS and CDR2 SASEGT. There are 19 residues in the CDR3. The trim removed 0 bases at V and 3 bases at J, leaving 6 bases unmatched.

The chain has TRBV7-2 and TRBJ2-5, with 8 bases that match TRBD1. V shed 9 bases, J shed 7 bases, and the junction held 22 bases outside the gene matches. Germline values: CDR1 SGHTA, CDR2 FQGNSA. There are 17 residues in the CDR3. The CDR3 spells CARAHDSTKGQDVTQYF. The CDR3 DNA reads TGTGCCAGAGCTCACGACTCAACTAAGGGACAGGACGTGACCCAGTACTTC.

This CDR3 is CASSHGQSNQPQHF. The CDR3 DNA sequence: TGTGCCAGCAGCCATGGACAGAGCAATCAGCCCCAGCATTTT. The genes are TRBV3-1 and TRBJ1-5, with a possible D match to TRBD1 (6 bases). V lost 3 bases, J lost 1 base, and 7 bases lay in between. The germline CDR1 and CDR2 sequences are LGHDT and YNNKEL (reference sequence). The CDR3 sequence is 14 residues long. Variable domain in full (rest from reference TRBV3-1 and TRBJ1-5): DTAVSQTPKYLVTQMGNDKSIKCEQNLGHDTMYWYKQDSKKFLKIMFSYNNKELIINETVPNRFSPKSPDKAHLNLHINSLELGDSAVYFCASSHGQSNQPQHFGDGTRLSIL.

CDR3 DNA sequence: TGTGCCAGCAGCGATGGACCGGCCGGGAATTCACCCCTCCACTTT. Translating it yields CASSDGPAGNSPLHF. V is TRBV7-3 and J is TRBJ1-6; D unclear. From germline, CDR1 is SGHTA and CDR2 FQGTGA. The CDR3 covers 15 residues. V was cut by 5 bases and J by 7 bases, with 15 bases left in between.

V is TRBV7-9 and J is TRBJ2-5; D might be TRBD2 (6 bases). Trimming stripped 1 base from V and 2 bases from J, with 14 bases between. The germline V gene encodes CDR1 SEHNR and CDR2 FQNEAQ (reference sequence). The CDR3 contains 16 residues. CDR3 loop: CASSLGAGPKQETQYF. In DNA form, the CDR3 reads TGTGCCAGCAGCTTAGGGGCGGGGCCCAAACAAGAGACCCAGTACTTC. The full variable domain, in which reference TRBV7-9 and TRBJ2-5 provide the parts outside the CDR3, is DTGVSQNPRHKITKRGQNVTFRCDPISEHNRLYWYRQTLGQGPEFLTYFQNEAQLEKSRLLSDRFSAERPKGSFSTLEIQRTEQGDSAMYLCASSLGAGPKQETQYFGPGTRLLVL.

As for this clonotype: The junction and the germline gene differ at one end; a read error may be behind it. V and J are TRBV5-1 and TRBJ2-1, with TRBD2 matching 14 bases. In germline, CDR1 is SGHRS, CDR2 YFSETQ. CDR3 length equals 17 residues. CDR3 bases: TGCGCCAGCAGCCGGACTAGCGGGGGGTCCTCCTATAATGAGCAGTTCTTC. Translation: CASSRTSGGSSYNEQFF.

This clonotype has a handful of counts. The rearrangement links TRBV24-1 to TRBJ2-1; tentative D call: TRBD2 (7 bases). The V gene lost 7 bases and the J gene lost 1 base, with 10 bases spanning the gap. This CDR3 spans 14 amino acids. In germline, CDR1 is KGHDR, CDR2 SFDVKD. The DNA for the CDR3 is TGTGCCACCAGGGGAGGGGGGTCCTACAATGAGCAGTTCTTC. Its translation is CATRGGGSYNEQFF.

The V and J genes are TRBV12-3 or TRBV12-4 and TRBJ2-1; 7 bases fit TRBD1. The CDR3 is 16 amino acids. The junction had 12 bases not matched to a gene; V was cut back by 6 bases and J by 4 bases. CDR3 DNA sequence: TGTGCCAGCAGCAGAACCAGACAGGGTACTTACAATGAGCAGTTCTTC. The encoded protein is CASSRTRQGTYNEQFF.

Concerning this clonotype itself: A junction end diverges from the germline sequence, so it may reflect a read error. The CDR3 sequence: CASIYFPGQGTSGYGYTF. CDR3 in DNA: TGTGCCAGCATTTACTTCCCGGGACAGGGAACCTCTGGCTATGGCTACACCTTC. The chain links TRBV6-5 to TRBJ1-2, with 9 nucleotides matching TRBD1. The CDR3 is made up of 18 amino acids. Per germline, CDR1 MNHEY and CDR2 SVGAGI.

This clonotype has more than one count but fewer than ten. J is TRBJ2-1 and V is TRBV6-2 or TRBV6-3; TRBD1 might be the D (6 bases). V was pared by 6 bases and J by 4 bases, with 16 bases between. The CDR3 spans 15 residues. The germline gives CDR1 MNHEY, CDR2 SVGEGT. The CDR3 DNA reads as TGTGCCAGCAGCCGCGCCAGGGGAAGGTACAATGAGCAGTTCTTC. It yields the protein CASSRARGRYNEQFF.

The chain recombines TRBV6-5 with TRBJ2-1; the match to TRBD2 covers 8 bases. From germline, CDR1 is MNHEY and CDR2 SVGAGI. The CDR3 consists of 16 residues. J gave up 6 bases and V 9 bases, and 16 bases lay outside the gene matches. The CDR3 spells CASGGFEAGGGNEQFF. CDR3 in DNA: TGTGCCAGTGGGGGTTTTGAGGCGGGAGGAGGCAATGAGCAGTTCTTC.

The J gene is TRBJ2-3, the V gene TRBV11-2; 10 positions match TRBD2. CDR1 and CDR2 (germline): SGHAT, FQNNGV. This CDR3 contains 18 residues. J lost 5 bases, V lost 1 base, and 12 bases had no gene match. The CDR3 here is CASSLGELAGPLGDTQYF. The CDR3 DNA follows: TGTGCCAGCAGCTTAGGGGAACTAGCGGGGCCCCTGGGAGATACGCAGTATTTT.